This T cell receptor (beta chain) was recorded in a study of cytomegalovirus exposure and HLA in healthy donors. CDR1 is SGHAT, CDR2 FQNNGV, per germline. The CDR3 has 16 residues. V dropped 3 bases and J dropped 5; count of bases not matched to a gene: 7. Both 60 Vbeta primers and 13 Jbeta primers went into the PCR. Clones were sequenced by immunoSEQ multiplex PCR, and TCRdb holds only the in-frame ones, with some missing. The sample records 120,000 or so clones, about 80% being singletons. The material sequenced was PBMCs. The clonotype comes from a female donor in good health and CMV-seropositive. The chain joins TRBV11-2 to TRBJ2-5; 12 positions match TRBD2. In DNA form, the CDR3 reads TGTGCCAGCAGCTTCACCACCGGGACTAGCGGGGAGACCCAGTACTTC. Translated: CASSFTTGTSGETQYF.